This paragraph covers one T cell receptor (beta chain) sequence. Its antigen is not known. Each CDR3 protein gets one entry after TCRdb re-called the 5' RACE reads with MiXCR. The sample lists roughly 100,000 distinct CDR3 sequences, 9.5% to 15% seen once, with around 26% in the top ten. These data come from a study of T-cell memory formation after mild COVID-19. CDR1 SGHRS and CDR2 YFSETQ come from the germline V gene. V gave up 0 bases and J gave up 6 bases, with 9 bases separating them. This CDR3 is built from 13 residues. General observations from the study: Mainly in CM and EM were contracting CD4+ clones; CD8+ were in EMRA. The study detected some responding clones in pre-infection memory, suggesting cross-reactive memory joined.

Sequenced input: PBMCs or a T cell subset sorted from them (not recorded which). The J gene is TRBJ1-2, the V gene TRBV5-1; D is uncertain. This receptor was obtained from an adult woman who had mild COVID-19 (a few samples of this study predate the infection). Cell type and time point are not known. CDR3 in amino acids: CASSLEQYHGYTF. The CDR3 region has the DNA TGCGCCAGCAGCTTGGAGCAGTATCATGGCTACACCTTC.